Listed here are 23 T cell receptor beta chains from one sample, sequenced in a study of blood T cell repertoires in COVID-19. Some clones are missing from TCRdb's copy, which holds only in-frame ones; the method was immunoSEQ multiplex PCR. The data hold fewer than 200,000 clones, with approximately 80% observed a single time. The specimen sequenced was PBMCs or T cells enriched from blood (not recorded which). The receptors were gathered from a man between 45 and 60 years old who had recovered from COVID-19.

This chain joins TRBV5-8 and TRBJ1-1, with no clear D. The V end was cut by 1 base, the J end by 3 bases, with 16 bases between. The CDR3 totals 16 residues. CDR1 is SGHTS and CDR2 is YDEGEE in the germline V gene. CDR3 region: CASSLFRGVRDTEAFF. The DNA of the CDR3 is TGTGCCAGCAGCTTGTTCCGGGGTGTGAGGGACACTGAAGCTTTCTTT.

The chain links TRBV6-1 to TRBJ1-6, with 7 bases that match TRBD1. Germline V gene data show CDR1 as MNHNS and CDR2 as SASEGT. The V gene end was trimmed by 2 bases and the J gene end by 13 bases; junction bases not matched to a gene: 11. This CDR3 has 15 amino acids. The CDR3 coding sequence is TGTGCCAGCAGTGAAAGCGGACAGGCAAATGGCCCCCTCCACTTT. Its translation: CASSESGQANGPLHF.

V usage is TRBV3-1 (or the pseudogene TRBV3-2) and J usage is TRBJ1-1; no clear D gene. Germline-derived CDR1 and CDR2 are LGHDT and YNNKEL (reference sequence). The CDR3 runs to 15 residues. Trimming shortened V by 1 base and J by 2 bases, and 11 bases separated the two germline ends. The CDR3: CASSQGIESNTEAFF. The CDR3 bases are TGTGCCAGCAGCCAAGGTATAGAGTCTAACACTGAAGCTTTCTTT.

For the CDR3, the DNA is TGCGCCAGCAGCTTATTACAGGGCGAGCAGTACTTC. Translation gives CASSLLQGEQYF. The V gene is TRBV5-1, the J gene TRBJ2-7; possibly TRBD1 for D (6 bases). Trimming pared 2 bases from V and 6 bases from J, leaving 9 bases between. This CDR3 is built from 12 residues. Germline V CDR1 and CDR2: SGHRS, YFSETQ.

The chain joins TRBV27 to TRBJ2-7; 7 positions agree with TRBD2. Germline CDR1 MNHEY, CDR2 SMNVEV (reference sequence). This CDR3 spans 14 amino acids. The V and J ends lost 5 bases and 1 base, in that order; junction bases with no gene match: 5. CDR3 sequence reads: CASSRLGGSYEQYF. The CDR3 DNA reads TGTGCCAGCAGTCGTCTGGGGGGGTCCTACGAGCAGTACTTC.

This chain links TRBV10-2 with TRBJ2-7, with 7 bases identical to TRBD2. The CDR3 is 17 amino acids. The J segment lost 3 bases and the V segment lost 2 bases, leaving 13 bases of the junction unmatched. Germline V gene data show CDR1 as WSHSY and CDR2 as SAAADI. This CDR3 reads CASSEGGGLRKIYEQYF. The CDR3 nucleotides read TGCGCCAGCAGTGAGGGGGGGGGACTAAGAAAGATCTACGAGCAGTACTTC.

The J gene is TRBJ2-5, the V gene TRBV7-3; D perhaps matches TRBD1 (6 bases). Germline loops: CDR1 SGHTA, CDR2 FQGTGA. This CDR3 has 16 amino acids. Trimming took 1 base from V and 4 from J, leaving 16 bases between them. DNA for the CDR3: TGTGCCAGCAGCTTAAACAAGAGGGGGTTGGGAGAGACCCAGTACTTC. Its translation: CASSLNKRGLGETQYF.

The V gene is TRBV19, the J gene TRBJ2-7; the match to TRBD2 covers 7 bases. The CDR3 length is 14 residues. Germline V gene lookup returns CDR1 LNHDA and CDR2 SQIVND (reference sequence). V trimming: 5 bases; J trimming: 2 bases; junction bases outside the gene matches: 6. The CDR3 bases are TGTGCCAGTAGTGGATCGGCGGGGGCCTACGAGCAGTACTTC. Its protein is CASSGSAGAYEQYF.

This rearrangement joins TRBV9 to TRBJ1-1; no definite D call. The CDR3 runs to 13 residues. Germline CDR1 SGDLS, CDR2 YYNGEE. V dropped 3 bases and J dropped 10 bases, with 16 bases sitting between them. Here the CDR3 reads CASSADQALPAFF. DNA of the CDR3: TGTGCCAGCAGCGCCGATCAGGCCCTTCCAGCTTTCTTT.

The chain joins TRBV3-1 (or the pseudogene TRBV3-2) to TRBJ1-1, with 7 bases matching TRBD1. Germline CDR1 is LGHDT and CDR2 is YNNKEL (reference sequence). V shed 3 bases and J 8 bases; nucleotides not matched to a gene: 9. This CDR3 comprises 14 residues. The CDR3 loop reads CASSQTIQGLEAFF. In DNA form, the CDR3 reads TGTGCCAGCAGCCAGACGATACAGGGGCTCGAAGCTTTCTTT.

The chain is built from TRBV27 and TRBJ1-4, with TRBD1 matching over 8 bases. The length of the CDR3 is 16 residues. V trimming: 6 bases; J trimming: 0 bases; junction bases outside the gene matches: 6. Germline loops: CDR1 MNHEY, CDR2 SMNVEV (reference sequence). CDR3 in DNA: TGTGCCAGCAGGGCGGACAGGGCTGCAACTAATGAAAAACTGTTTTTT. This gives the protein CASRADRAATNEKLFF.

This clone has just a few counts. V is TRBV19 and J is TRBJ1-2; TRBD1 matches at 9 bases. This CDR3 comprises 17 residues. The junction had 12 bases not matched to a gene; V was cut back by 7 bases and J by 0 bases. Germline CDR1 LNHDA, CDR2 SQIVND (reference sequence). CDR3 sequence: CASIPRGTGKTNYGYTF. CDR3 bases: TGTGCCAGTATTCCCCGCGGGACAGGGAAAACTAACTATGGCTACACCTTC.

Worth noting for this clone: The sample holds other DNA sequences that translate to the same CDR3. The J gene is TRBJ1-2, the V gene TRBV29-1; perhaps TRBD1 as D (6 bases). The CDR3 is 11 amino acids. V gave up 1 base and J gave up 6 bases, with 6 bases separating them. Germline loops: CDR1 SQVTM, CDR2 ANQGSEA. As DNA, the CDR3 is TGCAGCGTTGAAGGGACAGATGGCTACACCTTC. Its translation: CSVEGTDGYTF.

The genes are TRBV27 and TRBJ2-2; D uncertain. Germline-derived CDR1 and CDR2 are MNHEY and SMNVEV (reference sequence). The CDR3 totals 14 residues. Trimming shortened V by 6 bases and J by 4 bases, and 12 bases separated the two germline ends. The CDR3: CASRASVPTGELFF. In DNA form, the CDR3 reads TGTGCCAGCAGAGCGAGCGTGCCCACCGGGGAGCTGTTTTTT.

The V and J genes are TRBV7-2 and TRBJ2-7; 12 nucleotides align to TRBD1. The CDR3 extends over 19 amino acids. Germline V gives CDR1 SGHTA, CDR2 FQGNSA. With V trimmed by 1 base and J by 6 bases, 16 bases remained unmatched. The CDR3: CASSLGIGRPGQGAFEQYF. The DNA of the CDR3 is TGTGCCAGCAGCTTAGGAATAGGGAGACCGGGACAGGGGGCCTTCGAGCAGTACTTC.

The chain carries TRBV10-3 and TRBJ1-6; weak D call: TRBD1 (6 bases). This CDR3 comprises 15 residues. Germline V gene lookup returns CDR1 ENHRY and CDR2 SYGVKD. V lost 3 bases and J 4 bases, leaving 10 bases between the germline ends. CDR3 nucleotides: TGTGCCATCAGTGAAGACGGACAGTATAATTCACCCCTCCACTTT. Amino acids: CAISEDGQYNSPLHF.

V gene TRBV9 combines with J gene TRBJ1-1; TRBD1 aligns across 9 bases. In germline, CDR1 is SGDLS, CDR2 YYNGEE. With 0 bases clipped from V and 7 bases from J, the junction kept 7 bases outside the gene matches. The CDR3 has 15 residues. The DNA of the CDR3 is TGTGCCAGCAGCGTAGTTCCCGGGACAGGGTTTGAAGCTTTCTTT. This gives the protein CASSVVPGTGFEAFF.

This clone was recorded a few times. This chain links TRBV2 with TRBJ1-2; D is unclear. The CDR3 has 11 residues. Germline loops: CDR1 SNHLY, CDR2 FYNNEI. Deletions cut 6 bases from V and 4 bases from J, with 6 bases between. In DNA, the CDR3 is TGTGCCAGCAGAAACGGCTATGGCTACACCTTC. It translates to CASRNGYGYTF.

The chain has TRBV2 and TRBJ2-2, with D possibly matching TRBD1 (6 bases). In germline, CDR1 is SNHLY, CDR2 FYNNEI. The CDR3 is 14 residues long. V lost 6 bases and J 0 bases, leaving 8 bases between the germline ends. The CDR3 coding sequence is TGTGCCAGCAGGGGACAACCGAACACCGGGGAGCTGTTTTTT. As protein: CASRGQPNTGELFF.

This clone was picked up one time. This chain links TRBV11-2 with TRBJ2-3; 8 bases fit TRBD2. Germline CDR1 reads SGHAT; CDR2 reads FQNNGV. Germline trimming cut 1 base from V and 2 bases from J; bases unmatched to any gene: 5. The CDR3 length is 16 residues. The CDR3 DNA follows: TGTGCCAGCAGCTTAGGACGGGGGGGCGTCACAGATACGCAGTATTTT. This encodes CASSLGRGGVTDTQYF.

The chain is built from TRBV5-6 and TRBJ2-5, with a possible D match to TRBD1 (6 bases). CDR1 is SGHDT, CDR2 YYEEEE, per germline. The CDR3 covers 15 residues. The V and J ends lost 4 bases and 1 base respectively, with 14 bases between them. CDR3 loop: CASSQLQGTQETQYF. The CDR3 bases are TGTGCCAGCAGCCAGCTACAGGGTACCCAAGAGACCCAGTACTTC.

The V gene is TRBV5-6, the J gene TRBJ2-3; 9 nucleotides agree with TRBD2. V was clipped by 2 bases and J by 3 bases; unmatched bases: 10. Germline V gene sequence: CDR1 SGHDT, CDR2 YYEEEE. The length of the CDR3 is 17 residues. The CDR3 DNA reads TGTGCCAGCAGCTTTAGCGGGGGAGGCCCTTTGACAGATACGCAGTATTTT. Translated, it gives CASSFSGGGPLTDTQYF.

The chain is built from TRBV5-1 and TRBJ2-3; 7 positions match TRBD2. CDR3 length: 15 amino acids. Per germline, CDR1 SGHRS and CDR2 YFSETQ. The ends lost 6 bases at V and 1 base at J; junction bases unmatched: 8. For the CDR3, the DNA is TGCGCCAGCAACACGGGGAGGGTCGGCACAGATACGCAGTATTTT. Translation: CASNTGRVGTDTQYF.